Reported below is one TCR beta chain. It lacks a known antigen. No quality values exist for individual bases; no much larger clone is one base distant. Trimming leaves V shorter by 5 bases and J shorter by 5 bases, with the junction holding 5 bases beyond the gene matches. CDR1 and CDR2 are drawn from the germline V gene (reference sequence): SEHNR, FQNEAQ. From its cysteine to its phenylalanine, the CDR3 spans 15 amino acids. Just the 45-base CDR3 DNA is kept, in frame starting at base 1. What this sample's time point label stands for: baseline before first vaccination. Vaccinee samples were obtained from the UK trials COV001 and COV002, which included a single-blind randomized controlled phase 2/3 trial of AZD1222 (ChAdOx1 nCoV-19) in healthy adults. Trial participant PBMC samples were collected at day 0 and day 28 after the second dose for TCRbeta chain sequencing. This sample was taken from a study of T cell responses to AZD1222 COVID-19 vaccine (dated by TCRdb to the early 2020s). As for the study more broadly: AZD1222 recipients whose second dose came at about 4 weeks and those whose second dose came at about 12 weeks were combined into one group, since spike-specific TCR depth and breadth did not differ between the two schedules. A total of around 240 trial participants underwent TCR sequencing, of whom roughly 210 had received two doses of AZD1222 and around 26 had received two doses of the MenACWY control vaccine. Enrollment into the trials was organized by age into subgroups of 18-55, 56-69 and 70-plus years, and those subgroups contained around 150, 28 and 57 TCR-sequenced participants, respectively. Summary of the overall study and its limitations: Participants were mostly white British and included more females than males, and it was suggested by the authors that clonal diversity may have been underestimated. After two AZD1222 doses, spike-specific TCR breadth and depth were significantly higher than at day 0 and than in MenACWY recipients. The vaccine-associated CD4 TCRs covered the entire spike protein, and the dominant responses fell in regions 160-218 and 743-854. Conclusions about previously exposed vaccinees were limited because only six or seven AZD1222 recipients were SARS-CoV-2 seropositive at baseline. No day 14 peak-response samples were available, so repertoires were characterized only after the peak T cell response. Epitopes outside the regions mutated in the B.1.351 and B.1.1.7 variants were reportedly recognized by nearly half of the unique spike-specific TCRs. In the small 56-69-year group, the increase in depth fell short of significance, most likely because of low power.

The CDR3 regions of human TCRbeta chains were analyzed by immunosequencing. The source study handled its data this way. TCRs in the repertoires were matched against a reference library of SARS-CoV-2-specific TCRs that had been generated with the MIRA antigen-specificity platform. Breadth was defined as the fraction of unique TCRs that were SARS-CoV-2-associated, and depth was defined as the fraction of total T cells that were SARS-CoV-2-associated. Using the MIRA data, every spike-specific TCR was mapped to the spike region that the TCR reacted to and assigned to either a CD4 or a CD8 class. Log10-transformed breadth and depth values were compared by one-way ANOVA with Sidak's multiple comparisons tests. The clones in this table, taken by TCRdb from immuneACCESS, are in-frame only. Not every clone is retained; where verified, under half of the shortfall comes from an unresolved V gene, and the cause of the rest is unknown. V and J calls and clone size come straight from that table; D and trimming were deduced from the DNA. Present in this sample are tens of thousands of clones, roughly 90% of which were seen just once. Around 5.8% of the sample lies in the top ten.

Recombination joined TRBV7-9 with TRBJ1-6, with 8 bases in between that match TRBD1. The receptor's source is an adult in good health. Material: peripheral blood, obtained on day 0 of AZD1222 vaccination. The CDR3 region has the sequence CASSPRTGNNSPLHF. The nucleotides read TGTGCCAGCAGCCCTAGGACAGGGAATAATTCACCCCTCCACTTT.